This TCR beta chain stems from a study of cytomegalovirus exposure and HLA in healthy donors. Broader study findings: TCR beta sequences reportedly predicted most subjects' HLA-A and HLA-B alleles accurately. Apparent HLA restriction characterized most CMV-associated TCR beta chains in a later analysis.

Concerning this clone itself: Its target is unknown.

PCR amplification relied on 60 Vbeta primers (plus 13 Jbeta primers). Measured with immunoSEQ multiplex PCR; TCRdb has only the in-frame clones, and not every one. The table lists approximately 90,000 clones, about 85% of them singletons. Trimming cost V 2 bases and J 1 base, with 10 bases left between them. Germline loops: CDR1 SGDLS, CDR2 YYNGEE. The CDR3 sequence is 16 residues long. The receptor comes from a man aged 40-49 years in good health and CMV-seropositive. Specimen: PBMCs. The chain carries TRBV9 and TRBJ2-6; the D gene is possibly TRBD2 (5 bases). CDR3: CASSVGRTSGANVLTF. In DNA, the CDR3 is TGTGCCAGCAGCGTCGGCAGGACTTCTGGGGCCAACGTCCTGACTTTC.